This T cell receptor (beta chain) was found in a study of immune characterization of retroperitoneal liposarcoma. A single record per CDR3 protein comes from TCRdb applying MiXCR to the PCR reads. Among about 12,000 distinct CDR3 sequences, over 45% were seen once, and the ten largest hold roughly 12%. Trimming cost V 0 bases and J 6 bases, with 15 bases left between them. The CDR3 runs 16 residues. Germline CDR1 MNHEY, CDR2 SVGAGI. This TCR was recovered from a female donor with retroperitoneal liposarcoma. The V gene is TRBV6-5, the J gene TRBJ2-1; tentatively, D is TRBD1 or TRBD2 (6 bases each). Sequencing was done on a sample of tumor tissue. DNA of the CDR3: TGTGCCAGCAGTTACTCGTCGGGGGCCTGGTCCAATGAGCAGTTCTTC. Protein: CASSYSSGAWSNEQFF.